These 26 T cell receptor beta chains came from one sample sequenced in a study of blood T cell repertoires in COVID-19. The protocol was immunoSEQ multiplex PCR, while the TCRdb copy is restricted to in-frame clones and leaves out a portion. Found here are approximately 330,000 clones, 65% to 90% of them singletons; the top ten hold around 4.4%. The source material was PBMCs or T cells enriched from blood (not recorded which). The source is a middle-aged woman with acute COVID-19.

The DNA for the CDR3 is TGTGCCAGCAGTAACCGGGACAGGAATCAGCCCCAGCATTTT. Its translation is CASSNRDRNQPQHF. The rearrangement links TRBV2 to TRBJ1-5; 8 nucleotides line up with TRBD1. The CDR3 is 14 residues long. V lost 5 bases and J lost 4; bases outside the gene matches: 4. The germline gives CDR1 SNHLY, CDR2 FYNNEI.

The count of this clone is one. For the CDR3, the DNA is TGTGCCAGCAGTGAGCTGCAGGGGGCGGGTGGCTACACCTTC. Its protein is CASSELQGAGGYTF. The genes are TRBV2 and TRBJ1-2; 8 nucleotides align to TRBD1. V shed 3 bases and J 7 bases; nucleotides not matched to a gene: 7. This CDR3 spans 14 amino acids. In germline, CDR1 is SNHLY, CDR2 FYNNEI.

The V call is TRBV7-6, the J call TRBJ1-2; D perhaps matches TRBD1 (5 bases). The V gene lost 6 bases and the J gene lost 4 bases, with 15 bases spanning the gap. The CDR3 runs to 14 residues. Germline CDR1 and CDR2: SGHVS and FNYEAQ. The CDR3 sequence: CASSSTDKPYGYTF. The CDR3 region has the DNA TGTGCCAGCAGTTCCACGGACAAGCCCTATGGCTACACCTTC.

This rearrangement joins TRBV18 to TRBJ2-1; 12 bases match TRBD2. Germline V CDR1 and CDR2: KGHSH, LQKENI. V shed 4 bases, J shed 4 bases, and the junction held 5 bases outside the gene matches. The length of the CDR3 is 16 residues. As DNA, the CDR3 is TGTGCCAGCTCACTCACCCTAGCGGGGGGGTACAATGAGCAGTTCTTC. Its translation: CASSLTLAGGYNEQFF.

The chain links TRBV7-2 to TRBJ2-3; D not certain. Trimming removed 1 base at V and 4 bases at J, with 12 bases between. Germline V gives CDR1 SGHTA, CDR2 FQGNSA. The CDR3 sequence is 15 residues long. CDR3 protein: CASSLVLRNPDTQYF. CDR3 in DNA: TGTGCCAGCAGCTTAGTCCTCAGAAACCCAGATACGCAGTATTTT.

This clone was counted a single time. This chain uses TRBV19 with TRBJ1-6, with a tentative D call TRBD1 (5 bases). Trimming removed 5 bases from V and 9 bases from J, with 8 bases in between. This CDR3 is built from 12 residues. Per germline, CDR1 LNHDA and CDR2 SQIVND (reference sequence). CDR3 bases: TGTGCCAGTAGTCTCAGGGTTTCACCCCTCCACTTT. Protein sequence: CASSLRVSPLHF.

The CDR3 loop is CASSTLAGGHGETQYF. CDR3 nucleotide sequence: TGCGCCAGCAGCACCCTAGCGGGGGGGCATGGGGAGACCCAGTACTTC. J is TRBJ2-5 and V is TRBV5-1, with 12 bases fitting TRBD2. CDR1 and CDR2 (germline): SGHRS, YFSETQ. V was clipped by 4 bases and J by 5 bases; unmatched bases: 9. The CDR3 is 16 amino acids.

CDR3: CATSSLGQGTRQPQHF. In nucleotides, the CDR3 is TGTGCCACCAGCAGCTTGGGACAGGGGACGAGGCAGCCCCAGCATTTT. The chain joins TRBV15 to TRBJ1-5; TRBD1 aligns across 10 bases. Germline V gives CDR1 LNHNV, CDR2 YYDKDF (reference sequence). V was clipped by 3 bases and J by 7 bases; unmatched bases: 9. The CDR3 contains 16 residues.

J is TRBJ2-1 and V is TRBV12-3 or TRBV12-4; maybe TRBD1 (5 bases). CDR3 length: 13 residues. V was shortened by 10 bases and J by 9 bases, with 19 bases between the two germline ends. CDR3 bases: TGTGCCATCCAGGACAATTCCGGCGGTGAGCAGTTCTTC. Protein: CAIQDNSGGEQFF.

Written as DNA, the CDR3 is TGTGCCAGCAGCAAAGAGAGGGGACAGGCGGGCGAGCAGTACTTC. Its protein product is CASSKERGQAGEQYF. This chain connects TRBV21-1 to TRBJ2-7; the D call in the table, TRBD1, was not verified against the DNA. TRBV21-1 is given as a pseudogene. The CDR3 is made up of 15 amino acids.

The genes are TRBV7-3 and TRBJ2-3; D unresolved. Trimming pared 2 bases from V and 0 bases from J, leaving 9 bases between. This CDR3 has 15 residues. CDR1 SGHTA and CDR2 FQGTGA come from the germline V gene. CDR3: CASSLGLRSTDTQYF. The DNA of the CDR3 is TGTGCCAGCAGCTTAGGGCTGAGAAGCACAGATACGCAGTATTTT.

The genes are TRBV7-6 and TRBJ2-5, with 8 bases fitting TRBD1. Germline loops: CDR1 SGHVS, CDR2 FNYEAQ. The V segment lost 3 bases and the J segment 4 bases; nucleotides outside the gene matches: 13. CDR3 length equals 17 residues. In DNA form, the CDR3 reads TGTGCCAGCAGCTTTTTTCCCGGGACAGGCGTTGGAGAGACCCAGTACTTC. This codes for CASSFFPGTGVGETQYF. Variable domain in full (rest from reference TRBV7-6 and TRBJ2-5): GAGVSQSPRYKVTKRGQDVALRCDPISGHVSLYWYRQALGQGPEFLTYFNYEAQQDKSGLPNDRFSAERPEGSISTLTIQRTEQRDSAMYRCASSFFPGTGVGETQYFGPGTRLLVL.

The genes are TRBV27 and TRBJ2-1; D is perhaps TRBD2 (6 bases). V lost 7 bases, J lost 4 bases, and 14 bases lay in between. CDR1 and CDR2 (germline): MNHEY, SMNVEV (reference sequence). The CDR3 covers 14 residues. The CDR3 coding sequence is TGTGCCAGCACTAGGGCCGGAGGGTACAATGAGCAGTTCTTC. Translating it yields CASTRAGGYNEQFF.

The chain uses TRBV6-2 or TRBV6-3 and TRBJ2-3, with 7 bases matching TRBD2. Per germline, CDR1 MNHEY and CDR2 SVGEGT. The CDR3 has 12 residues. After removal of 6 bases from V and 5 bases from J, the junction contained 2 bases not matched to a gene. The CDR3 region has the DNA TGTGCCAGCAGCGTAGCGGGAGATACGCAGTATTTT. Residues: CASSVAGDTQYF.

CDR3 in DNA: TGTGCCAGCAGCCAAGATCGGGAGGGTATCAATGGCTACACCTTC. Translating it yields CASSQDREGINGYTF. The J gene is TRBJ1-2, the V gene TRBV4-2, with D hard to call. Trimming cost V 0 bases and J 6 bases, with 14 bases left between them. This CDR3 is built from 15 residues. Germline assignment: CDR1 LGHNA and CDR2 YNFKEQ.

The J gene is TRBJ1-4, the V gene TRBV7-2; the D is unclear. This CDR3 has 15 amino acids. Deletions cut 5 bases from V and 4 bases from J, with 14 bases between. The V gene's germline CDR1 is SGHTA and CDR2 FQGNSA. The CDR3 loop is CASSHTVGLNEKLFF. CDR3 in DNA: TGTGCCAGCAGCCACACAGTCGGTCTTAATGAAAAACTGTTTTTT.

The rearrangement uses TRBV19 and TRBJ1-1; D is unclear. V dropped 6 bases and J dropped 1 base, with 12 bases sitting between them. Germline CDR1 LNHDA, CDR2 SQIVND (reference sequence). This CDR3 is built from 14 residues. CDR3 region: CASRTVGRNTEAFF. CDR3 coding DNA: TGTGCCAGTAGAACAGTAGGAAGGAACACTGAAGCTTTCTTT.

The chain combines TRBV6-5 with TRBJ2-7, with 10 bases aligning to TRBD2. Germline V gives CDR1 MNHEY, CDR2 SVGAGI. V shed 5 bases, J shed 2 bases, and the junction held 6 bases outside the gene matches. This CDR3 region has 15 residues. The DNA for the CDR3 is TGTGCCAGCAGTAGAGCGGGGGGGGGTCCCTACGAGCAGTACTTC. Its translation: CASSRAGGGPYEQYF.

The J gene is TRBJ2-5, the V gene TRBV19; weak D call: TRBD1 (5 bases). The CDR3 has 15 amino acids. Trimming removed 6 bases at V and 2 bases at J, with 16 bases between. Germline CDR1 reads LNHDA; CDR2 reads SQIVND (reference sequence). CDR3 protein: CASSWGRRVQETQYF. The CDR3 DNA follows: TGTGCCAGTAGCTGGGGCCGCAGGGTGCAAGAGACCCAGTACTTC. The variable domain in full, with the rest retrieved from reference TRBV19 and TRBJ2-5, is DGGITQSPKYLFRKEGQNVTLSCEQNLNHDAMYWYRQDPGQGLRLIYYSQIVNDFQKGDIAEGYSVSREKKESFPLTVTSAQKNPTAFYLCASSWGRRVQETQYFGPGTRLLVL.

J is TRBJ2-5 and V is TRBV11-2; TRBD1 aligns across 8 bases. The CDR3 has 15 residues. J gave up 2 bases and V 5 bases, and 7 bases lay outside the gene matches. Germline assignment: CDR1 SGHAT and CDR2 FQNNGV. The CDR3 sequence is CASSGQGKRQETQYF. In DNA, the CDR3 is TGTGCCAGCAGCGGACAGGGCAAGCGACAAGAGACCCAGTACTTC.

This rearrangement joins TRBV12-3 or TRBV12-4 to TRBJ1-2, with D uncertain. With 4 bases removed from V and 8 bases from J, the gap between germline ends came to 8 bases. The CDR3 runs to 11 residues. CDR3 region: CASSSFGGYTF. In nucleotides, the CDR3 is TGTGCCAGCAGTTCCTTTGGCGGCTACACCTTC.

The chain uses TRBV5-5 and TRBJ2-5; TRBD1 matches at 7 bases. V lost 4 bases to trimming and J lost 2 bases; unmatched junction nucleotides: 5. Germline V gene sequence: CDR1 SGHKS, CDR2 YYEKEE (reference sequence). The CDR3 covers 14 residues. This CDR3 reads CASSRRQGQETQYF. The CDR3 DNA sequence: TGTGCCAGCAGCCGACGACAGGGTCAAGAGACCCAGTACTTC.

The chain is built from TRBV7-9 and TRBJ2-3; tentative D call: TRBD2 (7 bases). The CDR3 is 19 amino acids. Germline V gives CDR1 SEHNR, CDR2 FQNEAQ (reference sequence). The V end was cut by 2 bases, the J end by 0 bases, with 21 bases between. CDR3 residues: CASSLRPLRGAKSTDTQYF. CDR3 nucleotides: TGTGCCAGCAGCTTACGTCCGCTTCGGGGGGCCAAGAGCACAGATACGCAGTATTTT.

The CDR3, as DNA: TGTGCCAGCAGCTCAACTGACTCTGGGGCCAACGTCCTGACTTTC. This encodes CASSSTDSGANVLTF. V is TRBV11-1 and J is TRBJ2-6; D ambiguous. CDR1 SGHAT and CDR2 FQDESV come from the germline V gene (reference sequence). This CDR3 is 15 amino acids long. V was clipped by 4 bases and J by 0 bases, with 7 bases between them.

V gene TRBV3-1 (or the pseudogene TRBV3-2) combines with J gene TRBJ2-1, with D possibly matching TRBD2 (5 bases). With 5 bases removed from V and 7 bases from J, the gap between germline ends came to 15 bases. The CDR3 contains 14 residues. Germline V lookup: CDR1 LGHDT, CDR2 YNNKEL (reference sequence). The DNA for the CDR3 is TGTGCCAGCAGCTCTACAAAGGCGGGTAATGAGCAGTTCTTC. Protein product: CASSSTKAGNEQFF.

In its sample, this clone was seen once. The chain combines TRBV11-2 with TRBJ2-6; D call uncertain. V lost 0 bases, J lost 0 bases, and 6 bases lay in between. This CDR3 has 16 amino acids. Germline loops: CDR1 SGHAT, CDR2 FQNNGV. The CDR3 bases are TGTGCCAGCAGCTTAGATCGGTCCTCTGGGGCCAACGTCCTGACTTTC. Translation gives CASSLDRSSGANVLTF.